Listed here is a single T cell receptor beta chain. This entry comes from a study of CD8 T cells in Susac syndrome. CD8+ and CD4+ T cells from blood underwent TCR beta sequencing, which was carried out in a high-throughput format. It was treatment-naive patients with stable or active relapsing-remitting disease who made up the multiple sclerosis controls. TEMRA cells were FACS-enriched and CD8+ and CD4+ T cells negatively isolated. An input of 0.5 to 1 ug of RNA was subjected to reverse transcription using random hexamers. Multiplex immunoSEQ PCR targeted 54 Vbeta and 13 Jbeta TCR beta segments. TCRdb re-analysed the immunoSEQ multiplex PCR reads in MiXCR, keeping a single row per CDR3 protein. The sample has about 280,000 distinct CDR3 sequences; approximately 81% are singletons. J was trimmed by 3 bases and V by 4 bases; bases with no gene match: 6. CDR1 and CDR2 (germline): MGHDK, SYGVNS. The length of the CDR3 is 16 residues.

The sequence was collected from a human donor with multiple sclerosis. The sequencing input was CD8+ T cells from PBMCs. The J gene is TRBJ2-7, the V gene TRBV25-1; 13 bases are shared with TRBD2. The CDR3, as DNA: TGTGCCAGCAGTGGACTGGGACTAGCGGGAATCTACGAGCAGTACTTC. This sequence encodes CASSGLGLAGIYEQYF.